These 3 T cell receptor beta chains originate from one sample sequenced in a study of PD-L1 blockade in urothelial cancer. Profiled with immunoSEQ multiplex PCR; TCRdb holds only in-frame clones, not every one. Here the sample spans around 100,000 clones, about 85% being singletons. The material sequenced was PBMCs, taken around atezolizumab (anti-PD-L1) treatment. Every receptor here comes from a man aged 50 or older with urothelial cancer.

This clone is a singleton in its sample. The chain recombines TRBV7-6 with TRBJ2-1; 9 bases are shared with TRBD2. Germline CDR1 is SGHVS and CDR2 is FNYEAQ. Losses at the gene ends were 1 base for V and 0 bases for J; bases not matched to a gene: 10. CDR3 length: 19 residues. The CDR3 coding sequence is TGTGCCAGCAGCTTAGGAGTCGGCGGGAGGGGGTCCTCCTACAATGAGCAGTTCTTC. This translates into CASSLGVGGRGSSYNEQFF.

This rearrangement joins TRBV9 to TRBJ2-7, with D possibly being TRBD1 (6 bases). Trimming stripped 4 bases from V and 2 bases from J, with 13 bases between. The germline CDR1 and CDR2 sequences are SGDLS and YYNGEE. The CDR3 has 14 residues. The CDR3 loop is CASSPQGEPYEQYF. CDR3 DNA sequence: TGTGCCAGCAGCCCACAGGGTGAACCCTACGAGCAGTACTTC. Combining the CDR3 with reference TRBV9 and TRBJ2-7 gives the whole variable domain DSGVTQTPKHLITATGQRVTLRCSPRSGDLSVYWYQQSLDQGLQFLIQYYNGEERAKGNILERFSAQQFPDLHSELNLSSLELGDSALYFCASSPQGEPYEQYFGPGTRLTVT.

The chain uses TRBV15 and TRBJ1-4, with a possible D match to TRBD1 (5 bases). V lost 2 bases, J lost 11 bases, and 15 bases lay in between. CDR3 length equals 14 residues. From germline, CDR1 is LNHNV and CDR2 YYDKDF (reference sequence). For the CDR3, the DNA is TGTGCCACCAGCAGATCACTCGAGACAGTGAAACTGTTTTTT. Translation gives CATSRSLETVKLFF. Based on the CDR3 plus reference TRBV15 and TRBJ1-4, the full variable domain is DAMVIQNPRYQVTQFGKPVTLSCSQTLNHNVMYWYQQKSSQAPKLLFHYYDKDFNNEADTPDNFQSRRPNTSFCFLDIRSPGLGDTAMYLCATSRSLETVKLFFGSGTQLSVL.